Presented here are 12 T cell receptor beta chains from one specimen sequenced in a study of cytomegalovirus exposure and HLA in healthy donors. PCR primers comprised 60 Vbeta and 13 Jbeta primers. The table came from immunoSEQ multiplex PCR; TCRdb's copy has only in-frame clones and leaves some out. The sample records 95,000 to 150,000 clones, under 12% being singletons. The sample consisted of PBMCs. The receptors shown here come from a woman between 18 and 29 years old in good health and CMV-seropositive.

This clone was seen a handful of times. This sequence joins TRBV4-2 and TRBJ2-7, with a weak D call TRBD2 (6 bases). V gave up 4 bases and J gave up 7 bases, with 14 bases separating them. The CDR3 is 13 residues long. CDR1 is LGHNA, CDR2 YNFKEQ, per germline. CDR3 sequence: CASSLADGGEQYF. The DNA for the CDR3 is TGTGCCAGCAGCCTCGCGGACGGGGGTGAGCAGTACTTC.

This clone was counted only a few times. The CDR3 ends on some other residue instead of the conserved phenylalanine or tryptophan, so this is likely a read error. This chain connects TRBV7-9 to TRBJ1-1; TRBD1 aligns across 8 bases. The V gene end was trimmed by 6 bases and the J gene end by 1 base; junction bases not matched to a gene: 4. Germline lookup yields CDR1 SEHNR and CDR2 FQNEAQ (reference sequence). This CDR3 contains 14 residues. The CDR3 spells CASRPTGANTEAFL. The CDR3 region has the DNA TGTGCCAGCAGACCGACAGGGGCGAACACTGAAGCTTTCCTT.

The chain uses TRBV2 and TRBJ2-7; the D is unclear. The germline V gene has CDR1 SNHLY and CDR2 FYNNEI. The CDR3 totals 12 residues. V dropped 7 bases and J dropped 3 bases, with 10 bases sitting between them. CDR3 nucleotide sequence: TGTGCCAGCACCCGCGGTTTCTACGAGCAGTACTTC. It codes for CASTRGFYEQYF.

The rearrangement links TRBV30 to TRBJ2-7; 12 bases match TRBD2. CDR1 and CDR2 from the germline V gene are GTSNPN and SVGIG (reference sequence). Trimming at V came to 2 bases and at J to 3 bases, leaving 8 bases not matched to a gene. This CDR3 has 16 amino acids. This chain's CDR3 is CAWSPTRTSGVYEQYF. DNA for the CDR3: TGTGCCTGGAGTCCGACAAGGACTAGCGGGGTCTACGAGCAGTACTTC. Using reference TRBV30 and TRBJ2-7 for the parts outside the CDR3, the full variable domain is SQTIHQWPATLVQPVGSPLSLECTVEGTSNPNLYWYRQAAGRGLQLLFYSVGIGQISSEVPQNLSASRPQDRQFILSSKKLLLSDSGFYLCAWSPTRTSGVYEQYFGPGTRLTVT.

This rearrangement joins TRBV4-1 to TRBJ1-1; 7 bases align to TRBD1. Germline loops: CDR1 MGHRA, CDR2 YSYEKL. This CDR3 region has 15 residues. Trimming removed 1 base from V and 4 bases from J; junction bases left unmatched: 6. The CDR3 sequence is CASSQGGQIGTEAFF. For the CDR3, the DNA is TGCGCCAGCAGCCAAGGGGGACAGATCGGCACTGAAGCTTTCTTT.

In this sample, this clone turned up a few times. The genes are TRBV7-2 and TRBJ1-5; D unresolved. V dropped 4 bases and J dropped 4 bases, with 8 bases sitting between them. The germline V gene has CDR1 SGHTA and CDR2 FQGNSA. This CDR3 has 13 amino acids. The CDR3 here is CASSSQWNQPQHF. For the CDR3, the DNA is TGTGCCAGCAGCTCACAGTGGAATCAGCCCCAGCATTTT.

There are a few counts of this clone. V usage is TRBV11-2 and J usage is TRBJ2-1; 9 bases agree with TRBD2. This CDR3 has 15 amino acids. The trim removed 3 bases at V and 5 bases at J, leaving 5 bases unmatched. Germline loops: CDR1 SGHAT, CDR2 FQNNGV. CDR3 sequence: CASSFASGINNEQFF. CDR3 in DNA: TGTGCCAGCAGCTTCGCTAGCGGGATTAACAATGAGCAGTTCTTC. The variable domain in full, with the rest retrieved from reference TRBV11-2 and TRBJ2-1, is EAGVAQSPRYKIIEKRQSVAFWCNPISGHATLYWYQQILGQGPKLLIQFQNNGVVDDSQLPKDRFSAERLKGVDSTLKIQPAKLEDSAVYLCASSFASGINNEQFFGPGTRLTVL.

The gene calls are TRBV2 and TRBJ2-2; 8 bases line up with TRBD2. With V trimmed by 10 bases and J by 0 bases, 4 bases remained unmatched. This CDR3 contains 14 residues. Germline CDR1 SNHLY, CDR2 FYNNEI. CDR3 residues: CATKGLANTGELFF. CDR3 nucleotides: TGTGCCACCAAGGGACTAGCGAACACCGGGGAGCTGTTTTTT.

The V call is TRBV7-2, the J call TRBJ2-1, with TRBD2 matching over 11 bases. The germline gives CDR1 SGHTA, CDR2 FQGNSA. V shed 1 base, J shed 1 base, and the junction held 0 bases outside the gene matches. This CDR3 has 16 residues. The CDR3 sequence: CASSLVAGGSYNEQFF. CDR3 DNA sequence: TGTGCCAGCAGCTTAGTAGCGGGAGGGTCCTACAATGAGCAGTTCTTC. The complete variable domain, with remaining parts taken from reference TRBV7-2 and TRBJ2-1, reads GAGVSQSPSNKVTEKGKDVELRCDPISGHTALYWYRQSLGQGLEFLIYFQGNSAPDKSGLPSDRFSAERTGGSVSTLTIQRTQQEDSAVYLCASSLVAGGSYNEQFFGPGTRLTVL.

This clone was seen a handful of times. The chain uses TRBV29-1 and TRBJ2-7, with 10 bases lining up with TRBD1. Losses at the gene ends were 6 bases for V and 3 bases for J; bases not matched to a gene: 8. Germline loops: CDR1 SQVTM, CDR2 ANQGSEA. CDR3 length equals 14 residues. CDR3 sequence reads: CSVLNRDRGYEQYF. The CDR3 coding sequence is TGCAGCGTGTTAAACCGGGACAGGGGCTACGAGCAGTACTTC.

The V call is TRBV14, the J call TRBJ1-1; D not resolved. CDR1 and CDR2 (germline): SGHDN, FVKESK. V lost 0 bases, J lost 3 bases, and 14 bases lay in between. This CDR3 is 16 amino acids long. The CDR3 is CASSQDLAAGDTEAFF. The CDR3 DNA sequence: TGTGCCAGCAGCCAAGATCTAGCCGCTGGGGACACTGAAGCTTTCTTT.

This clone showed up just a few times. As DNA, the CDR3 is TGTGCCAGCAGTTCCGGGAGGGCCGGGTACGAGCAGTACTTC. It yields the protein CASSSGRAGYEQYF. The V and J genes are TRBV27 and TRBJ2-7, with 8 nucleotides matching TRBD2. This CDR3 contains 14 residues. Germline lookup yields CDR1 MNHEY and CDR2 SMNVEV (reference sequence). Unmatched junction bases numbered 6, after V lost 4 bases and J lost 4 bases.